Listed below are T cell receptor beta chains from one sample, sequenced in a study of cytomegalovirus exposure and HLA in healthy donors. Clones were sequenced by immunoSEQ multiplex PCR, and TCRdb holds only the in-frame ones, with some missing. The table shows approximately 150,000 clones, with around 73% occurring only once. Sequencing input: PBMCs. These receptors were taken from a woman under 30 in good health and CMV-seropositive. CDR3s include the opening cysteine and the closing phenylalanine or tryptophan. Each record gives: D gene, clone size, V gene, J gene, CDR3 length, CDR3 DNA, CDR3 protein. D genes are given only for firm matches. Only some rows state a clone size, as once, few, many or a class for expanded clones.

D: .; size: .; V: TRBV9; J: TRBJ1-1; length: 16; DNA: TGTGCCAGCAGCGTTGGGACTCTGGGAGCGAACACTGAAGCTTTCTTT; CDR3: CASSVGTLGANTEAFF
D: TRBD1; size: few; V: TRBV5-1; J: TRBJ2-5; length: 15; DNA: TGCGCCAGCAGCTTGCAGGGGGCGGTCCAAGAGACCCAGTACTTC; CDR3: CASSLQGAVQETQYF
D: .; size: .; V: TRBV7-6; J: TRBJ2-5; length: 14; DNA: TGTGCCAGCAGCACTCGGGACTCCGGGGAGACCCAGTACTTC; CDR3: CASSTRDSGETQYF
D: TRBD1; size: .; V: TRBV4-3; J: TRBJ2-7; length: 17; DNA: TGCGCCAGCAGCCAAGGAGTGTCATCTACAGGGGCGTACGAGCAGTACTTC; CDR3: CASSQGVSSTGAYEQYF
D: .; size: once; V: TRBV25-1; J: TRBJ1-2; length: 14; DNA: TGTGCCAGCAGTGAATCGGAGGGTAACTATGGCTACACCTTC; CDR3: CASSESEGNYGYTF
D: .; size: .; V: TRBV2; J: TRBJ2-7; length: 14; DNA: TGTGCCAGCAAGGGGCAGGGTTCCACCTACGAGCAGTACTTC; CDR3: CASKGQGSTYEQYF
D: TRBD1; size: few; V: TRBV9; J: TRBJ2-7; length: 15; DNA: TGTGCCAGCAGCGTAGAGCCCCACAGGGGTGCCGAGCAGTACTTC; CDR3: CASSVEPHRGAEQYF
D: TRBD2; size: .; V: TRBV30; J: TRBJ2-7; length: 13; DNA: TGTGCCTGGTCGACTGAGCGGGGGGGCTTCTTGAACTTC; CDR3: CAWSTERGGFLNF
D: TRBD1; size: .; V: TRBV4-1; J: TRBJ2-7; length: 17; DNA: TGCGCCAGCAGCCATTTGTTGACTAGGACAGGGTCCTACGAGCAGTACTTC; CDR3: CASSHLLTRTGSYEQYF
D: .; size: .; V: TRBV15; J: TRBJ2-2; length: 15; DNA: TGTGCCACATTCAGTGGGGAGGAGGGTACCGGGGAGCTGTTTTTT; CDR3: CATFSGEEGTGELFF
D: .; size: .; V: TRBV2; J: TRBJ1-1; length: 15; DNA: TGTGCCAGCAGTGCGTCGTTGGGAGGGGGGACTGAAGCTTTCTTT; CDR3: CASSASLGGGTEAFF
D: TRBD1; size: .; V: TRBV18; J: TRBJ2-1; length: 19; DNA: TGTGCCAGCTCACATTCCGGGACAGGGGCCTCGAGCTCCTACAATGAGCAGTTCTTC; CDR3: CASSHSGTGASSSYNEQFF
D: .; size: few; V: TRBV11-2; J: TRBJ2-7; length: 15; DNA: TGTGCCAGCAGCCCTCGTCCGGGGATCGGATACGAGCAGTACTTC; CDR3: CASSPRPGIGYEQYF
D: .; size: .; V: TRBV7-9; J: TRBJ2-7; length: 14; DNA: TGTGCCAGCAGCCCCCGGACAGCCCCCTACGAGCAGTACTTC; CDR3: CASSPRTAPYEQYF
D: .; size: once; V: TRBV27; J: TRBJ1-1; length: 15; DNA: TGTGCCAGCAGTTTAAGTGGCGGAGTGAACACTGAAGCTTTCTTT; CDR3: CASSLSGGVNTEAFF
D: .; size: .; V: TRBV5-1; J: TRBJ2-7; length: 19; DNA: TGCGCCAGCAGCTTGGTCCCTAGGGAGGAGATCTCAGAACCCTACGAGCAGTACTTC; CDR3: CASSLVPREEISEPYEQYF
D: .; size: .; V: TRBV5-5; J: TRBJ2-2; length: 14; DNA: TGTGCCAGCAGCTTGGCGCCAGGCACCGGGGAGCTGTTTTTT; CDR3: CASSLAPGTGELFF
D: TRBD1; size: .; V: TRBV14; J: TRBJ1-2; length: 16; DNA: TGTGCCAGCAGCCAAGGAACCGGGACAGGGACCTATGGCTACACCTTC; CDR3: CASSQGTGTGTYGYTF
D: .; size: .; V: TRBV6-6; J: TRBJ1-1; length: 14; DNA: TGTGCCAGCAGAGCAGATGGGGCAAACACTGAAGCTTTCTTT; CDR3: CASRADGANTEAFF
D: .; size: .; V: TRBV2; J: TRBJ1-4; length: 13; DNA: TGTGCCAGCAAGGGGGGGCCGAATGAAAAACTGTTTTTT; CDR3: CASKGGPNEKLFF
D: TRBD1; size: .; V: TRBV10-3; J: TRBJ1-5; length: 15; DNA: TGTGCCATCAGCTTTACAGGGGGCGCGGATCAGCCCCAGCATTTT; CDR3: CAISFTGGADQPQHF
D: TRBD2; size: .; V: TRBV4-3; J: TRBJ2-1; length: 17; DNA: TGCGCCAGCAGCCAAGAGTTGAGTCTAGCGGGGGGTGATGAGCAGTTCTTC; CDR3: CASSQELSLAGGDEQFF
D: .; size: once; V: TRBV30; J: TRBJ2-7; length: 13; DNA: TGTGCCTGGAGTGTTACAGCCTCCTACGAGCAGTACTTC; CDR3: CAWSVTASYEQYF
D: TRBD1; size: .; V: TRBV7-2; J: TRBJ2-1; length: 14; DNA: TGTGCCAGCAGCTACGACAGGGGTGTTTTTGAGCAGTTCTTC; CDR3: CASSYDRGVFEQFF
D: TRBD1; size: .; V: TRBV19; J: TRBJ1-2; length: 17; DNA: TGTGCCAGTAGTATCTTCTCGACAGGGCGAAAGGACTATGGCTACACCTTC; CDR3: CASSIFSTGRKDYGYTF
D: TRBD1; size: few; V: TRBV12-5; J: TRBJ1-2; length: 18; DNA: TGTGCTAGTGGTTTGGGGTCAACAGGGGGGCGCGCCGTCTATGGCTACACCTTC; CDR3: CASGLGSTGGRAVYGYTF
D: TRBD2; size: .; V: TRBV11-3; J: TRBJ2-1; length: 12; DNA: TGTGCCAGCAGCGAGCGGGGGAATGAGCAGTTCTTC; CDR3: CASSERGNEQFF
D: TRBD2; size: .; V: TRBV15; J: TRBJ2-5; length: 16; DNA: TGTGCCACCAGCAGAGGGCGCGGGGGGAACCAAGAGACCCAGTACTTC; CDR3: CATSRGRGGNQETQYF
D: .; size: .; V: TRBV7-3; J: TRBJ2-3; length: 16; DNA: TGTGCCAGCAGCAAAGGGCTGGGGGCCTACACAGATACGCAGTATTTT; CDR3: CASSKGLGAYTDTQYF
D: .; size: .; V: TRBV14; J: TRBJ2-5; length: 13; DNA: TGTGCCAGCAGCCCCCGGATGAGGGAGACCCAGTACTTC; CDR3: CASSPRMRETQYF
D: .; size: .; V: TRBV10-3; J: TRBJ1-2; length: 13; DNA: TGTGCCATCACCCCCGACAGGCTATATGGCTACACCTTC; CDR3: CAITPDRLYGYTF
D: .; size: .; V: TRBV9; J: TRBJ1-6; length: 13; DNA: TGTGCCAGCAGCCCCAGGAGGAATTCACCCCTCCACTTT; CDR3: CASSPRRNSPLHF
D: .; size: .; V: TRBV25-1; J: TRBJ2-1; length: 13; DNA: TGTGCCAGCAATGAGAATAGCTGGGATGAGCAGTTCTTC; CDR3: CASNENSWDEQFF
D: TRBD1; size: few; V: TRBV7-3; J: TRBJ2-2; length: 14; DNA: TGTGCCAGCAGCTTAGAACAGGGGCCCGGGGAGCTGTTTTTT; CDR3: CASSLEQGPGELFF
D: TRBD1; size: .; V: TRBV7-9; J: TRBJ1-2; length: 12; DNA: TGTGCCAGCCTACAGGGGGGCGGTGGCTACACCTTC; CDR3: CASLQGGGGYTF
D: .; size: .; V: TRBV2; J: TRBJ1-3; length: 18; DNA: TGTGCCAGCAGCGCGACGAGGACAACATTCGGCTCTGGAAACACCATATATTTT; CDR3: CASSATRTTFGSGNTIYF
D: .; size: few; V: TRBV27; J: TRBJ1-1; length: 13; DNA: TGTGCCAGCAGTGGACGGGAGAACACTGAAGCTTTCTTT; CDR3: CASSGRENTEAFF
D: .; size: .; V: TRBV18; J: TRBJ1-6; length: 15; DNA: TGTGCCAGCTCAGGGGTGGGGCCCGCGGGGTCACCCCTCCACTTT; CDR3: CASSGVGPAGSPLHF
D: TRBD1; size: few; V: TRBV29-1; J: TRBJ2-3; length: 16; DNA: TGCAGCGTGGAATGGTCAGACAGGGGGCGGGGTAGTACGCAGTATTTT; CDR3: CSVEWSDRGRGSTQYF
D: .; size: once; V: TRBV6-1; J: TRBJ2-1; length: 14; DNA: TGTGCCAGCACCTACAGGGCCACGGGGAATGAGCAGTTCTTC; CDR3: CASTYRATGNEQFF
D: TRBD1; size: once; V: TRBV29-1; J: TRBJ1-1; length: 14; DNA: TGCAGCGTTACGGAACAGGGGGCGAATGTTGAAGCTTTCTTT; CDR3: CSVTEQGANVEAFF
D: TRBD1; size: few; V: TRBV27; J: TRBJ2-7; length: 15; DNA: TGTGCCAGCAGTTTATCCCGGGACAGGTTATACGAGCAGTACTTC; CDR3: CASSLSRDRLYEQYF
D: TRBD1; size: .; V: TRBV6-5; J: TRBJ1-1; length: 15; DNA: TGTGCCAGCAGTTACTCTGACAGGGGAGTCACTGAAGCTTTCTTT; CDR3: CASSYSDRGVTEAFF
D: TRBD1; size: .; V: TRBV29-1; J: TRBJ2-7; length: 13; DNA: TGCAGCGCATTTGGACAGGGAAGGCTCGAGCAGTACTTC; CDR3: CSAFGQGRLEQYF
D: .; size: .; V: TRBV27; J: TRBJ2-7; length: 14; DNA: TGTGCCAGCAGTTTATCGACGGGGACCTACGAGCAGTACTTC; CDR3: CASSLSTGTYEQYF
D: TRBD1; size: .; V: TRBV7-2; J: TRBJ2-1; length: 15; DNA: TGTGCCAGCAGCTTACGTGGACAGGGGCTGGGAGAGCAGTTCTTC; CDR3: CASSLRGQGLGEQFF
D: TRBD1; size: .; V: TRBV30; J: TRBJ1-4; length: 15; DNA: TGTGCCTGGAGTGTACCTCGACAGGGCGGTGAAAAACTGTTTTTT; CDR3: CAWSVPRQGGEKLFF
D: .; size: few; V: TRBV4-2; J: TRBJ1-1; length: 16; DNA: TGTGCCAGCAGCCAAGACGGTAGAACTGGGGGCGGTGAAGCTTTCTTT; CDR3: CASSQDGRTGGGEAFF
D: .; size: .; V: TRBV4-1; J: TRBJ1-3; length: 15; DNA: TGCGCCAGCAGCCCCGGGATCTCGTCTGGAAACACCATATATTTT; CDR3: CASSPGISSGNTIYF